This T cell receptor (beta chain) appears in the sequencing data of a study of blood T cell repertoires in COVID-19. Data came from immunoSEQ multiplex PCR; TCRdb stores just in-frame clones and leaves some out. The profile shows over 350,000 clones, around nine tenths of them singletons. CDR3 length: 14 amino acids. V was trimmed by 2 bases and J by 3 bases, leaving 11 bases between them. Germline V gives CDR1 SGHRS, CDR2 YFSETQ. The receptor was isolated from a woman between 18 and 30 years old who had recovered from COVID-19. The chain joins TRBV5-1 to TRBJ1-1; D is possibly TRBD1 (6 bases). Material for sequencing was PBMCs or T cells enriched from blood (not recorded which). The CDR3 DNA is TGCGCCAGCAGCTTATCAGGGGATTACACTGAAGCTTTCTTT. Translation gives CASSLSGDYTEAFF.